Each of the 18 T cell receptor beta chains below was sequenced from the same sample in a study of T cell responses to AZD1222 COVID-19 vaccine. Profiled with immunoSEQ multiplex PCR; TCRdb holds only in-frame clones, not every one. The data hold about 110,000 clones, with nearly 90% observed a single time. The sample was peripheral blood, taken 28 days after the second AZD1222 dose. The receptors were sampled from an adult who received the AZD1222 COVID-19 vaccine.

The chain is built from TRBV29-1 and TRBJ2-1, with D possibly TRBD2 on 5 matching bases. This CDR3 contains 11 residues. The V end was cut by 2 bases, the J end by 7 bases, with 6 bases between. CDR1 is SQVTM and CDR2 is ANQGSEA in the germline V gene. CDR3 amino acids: CSVELANEQFF. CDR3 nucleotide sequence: TGCAGCGTTGAACTAGCAAATGAGCAGTTCTTC.

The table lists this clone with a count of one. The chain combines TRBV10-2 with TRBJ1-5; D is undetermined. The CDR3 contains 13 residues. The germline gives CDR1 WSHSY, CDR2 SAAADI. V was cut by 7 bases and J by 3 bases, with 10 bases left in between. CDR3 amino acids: CASTPIYNQPQHF. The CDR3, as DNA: TGCGCCAGCACCCCTATTTACAATCAGCCCCAGCATTTT.

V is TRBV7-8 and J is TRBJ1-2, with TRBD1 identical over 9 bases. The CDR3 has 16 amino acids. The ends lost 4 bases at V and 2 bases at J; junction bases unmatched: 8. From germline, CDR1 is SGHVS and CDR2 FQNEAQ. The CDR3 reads CASSSPYRGRNYGYTF. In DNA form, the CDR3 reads TGTGCCAGCAGCTCCCCCTACAGGGGGCGCAACTATGGCTACACCTTC.

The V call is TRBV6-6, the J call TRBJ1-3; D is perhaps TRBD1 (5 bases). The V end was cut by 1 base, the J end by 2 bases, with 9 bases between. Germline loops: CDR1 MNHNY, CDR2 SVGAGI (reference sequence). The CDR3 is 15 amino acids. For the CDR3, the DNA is TGTGCCAGCAGTTACTTGGGCAGGGCTGGAAACACCATATATTTT. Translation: CASSYLGRAGNTIYF.

The CDR3 coding sequence is TGCGCCAGCAGCTCAGGACAGGGTTACAATCAGCCCCAGCATTTT. Protein sequence: CASSSGQGYNQPQHF. V is TRBV5-1 and J is TRBJ1-5, with 8 nucleotides matching TRBD1. CDR1 SGHRS and CDR2 YFSETQ come from the germline V gene. The CDR3 runs to 15 residues. Trimming at V came to 3 bases and at J to 3 bases, leaving 5 bases not matched to a gene. Complete variable domain (other parts from reference TRBV5-1 and TRBJ1-5): KAGVTQTPRYLIKTRGQQVTLSCSPISGHRSVSWYQQTPGQGLQFLFEYFSETQRNKGNFPGRFSGRQFSNSRSEMNVSTLELGDSALYLCASSSGQGYNQPQHFGDGTRLSIL.

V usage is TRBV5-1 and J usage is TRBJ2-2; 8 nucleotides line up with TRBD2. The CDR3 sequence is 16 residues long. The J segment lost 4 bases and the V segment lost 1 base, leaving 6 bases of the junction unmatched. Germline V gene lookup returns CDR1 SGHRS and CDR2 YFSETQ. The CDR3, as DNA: TGCGCCAGCAGCTTGACGAGCGGGAGTCTCACCGGGGAGCTGTTTTTT. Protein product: CASSLTSGSLTGELFF.

The CDR3 sequence is CASHKGYEQYF. CDR3 bases: TGTGCCAGCCACAAGGGCTACGAGCAGTACTTC. V and J are TRBV28 and TRBJ2-7; D remains unclear. The V gene's germline CDR1 is MDHEN and CDR2 SYDVKM. Trimming shortened V by 8 bases and J by 3 bases, and 8 bases separated the two germline ends. This CDR3 region has 11 residues.

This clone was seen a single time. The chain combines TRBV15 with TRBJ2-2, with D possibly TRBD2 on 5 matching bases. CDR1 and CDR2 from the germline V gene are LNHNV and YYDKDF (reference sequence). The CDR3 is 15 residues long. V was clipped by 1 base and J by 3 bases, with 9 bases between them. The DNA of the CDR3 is TGTGCCACCAGCAGAGGTGGGAGAGACACCGGGGAGCTGTTTTTT. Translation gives CATSRGGRDTGELFF.

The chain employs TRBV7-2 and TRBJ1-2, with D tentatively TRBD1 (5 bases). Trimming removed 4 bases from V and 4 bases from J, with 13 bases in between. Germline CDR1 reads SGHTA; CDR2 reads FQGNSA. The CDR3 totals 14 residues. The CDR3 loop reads CASSSTAGTYGYTF. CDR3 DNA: TGTGCCAGCAGCTCCACAGCGGGGACCTATGGCTACACCTTC.

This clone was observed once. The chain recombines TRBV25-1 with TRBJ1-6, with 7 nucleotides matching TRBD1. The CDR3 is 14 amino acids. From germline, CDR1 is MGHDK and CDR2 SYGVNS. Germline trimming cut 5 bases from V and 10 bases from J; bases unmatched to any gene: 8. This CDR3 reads CASSRKGGRSPLHF. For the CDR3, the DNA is TGTGCCAGCAGTAGAAAAGGGGGCAGGTCACCCCTCCACTTT.

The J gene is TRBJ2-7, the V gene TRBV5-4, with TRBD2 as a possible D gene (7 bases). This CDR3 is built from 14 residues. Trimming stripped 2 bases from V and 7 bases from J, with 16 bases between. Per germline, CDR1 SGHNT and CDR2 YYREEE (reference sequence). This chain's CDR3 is CASSFTGGASEQYF. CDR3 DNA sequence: TGTGCCAGCAGCTTCACGGGGGGCGCGTCTGAGCAGTACTTC.

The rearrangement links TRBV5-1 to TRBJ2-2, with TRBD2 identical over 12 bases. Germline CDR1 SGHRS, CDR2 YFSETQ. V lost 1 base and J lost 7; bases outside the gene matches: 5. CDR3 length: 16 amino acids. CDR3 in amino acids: CASSLTSGRFDGELFF. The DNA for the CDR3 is TGCGCCAGCAGCTTGACTAGCGGGAGGTTCGACGGGGAGCTGTTTTTT.

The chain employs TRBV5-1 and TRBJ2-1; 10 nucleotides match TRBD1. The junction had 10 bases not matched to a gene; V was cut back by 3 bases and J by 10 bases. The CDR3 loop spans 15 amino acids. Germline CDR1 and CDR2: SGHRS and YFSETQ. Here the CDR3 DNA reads TGCGCCAGCAGCTCCGAGGGACAGGGGCCCCACGAGCAGTTCTTC. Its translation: CASSSEGQGPHEQFF.

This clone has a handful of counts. The CDR3 loop reads CASSVTRIGTQYF. CDR3 DNA: TGCGCCAGCAGCGTAACTAGGATTGGTACGCAGTATTTT. This chain connects TRBV5-1 to TRBJ2-3; TRBD2 might be the D (5 bases). This CDR3 has 13 residues. V lost 4 bases to trimming and J lost 8 bases, with 14 bases between them. The germline V gene has CDR1 SGHRS and CDR2 YFSETQ.

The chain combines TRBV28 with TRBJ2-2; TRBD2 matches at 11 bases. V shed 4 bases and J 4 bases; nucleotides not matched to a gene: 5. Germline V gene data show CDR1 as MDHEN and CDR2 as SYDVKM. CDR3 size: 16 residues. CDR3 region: CASSSSSGRGTGELFF. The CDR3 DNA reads TGTGCCAGCAGTTCCAGTAGCGGGAGGGGCACCGGGGAGCTGTTTTTT.

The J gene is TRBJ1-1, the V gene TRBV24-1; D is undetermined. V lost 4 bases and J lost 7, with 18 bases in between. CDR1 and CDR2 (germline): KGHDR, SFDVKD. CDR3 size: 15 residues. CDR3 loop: CATSDPRMGPSEAFF. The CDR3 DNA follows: TGTGCCACCAGTGACCCTAGGATGGGTCCGAGTGAAGCTTTCTTT.

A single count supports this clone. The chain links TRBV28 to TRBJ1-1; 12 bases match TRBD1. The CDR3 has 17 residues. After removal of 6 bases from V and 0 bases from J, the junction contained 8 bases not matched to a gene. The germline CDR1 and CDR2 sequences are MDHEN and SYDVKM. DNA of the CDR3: TGTGCCAGCAGCGAATCCCGGGACAGGGGGCTGAACACTGAAGCTTTCTTT. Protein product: CASSESRDRGLNTEAFF.

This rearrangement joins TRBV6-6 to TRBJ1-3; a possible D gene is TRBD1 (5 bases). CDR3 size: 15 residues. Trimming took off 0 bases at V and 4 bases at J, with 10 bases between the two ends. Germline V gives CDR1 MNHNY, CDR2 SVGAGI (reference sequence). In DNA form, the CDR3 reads TGTGCCAGCAGTTACTCAGAGGGACGGGGAAACACCATATATTTT. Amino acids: CASSYSEGRGNTIYF.